Each of the 21 T cell receptor beta chains below was sequenced from the same sample in a study of T cell responses to AZD1222 COVID-19 vaccine. Clones were sequenced by immunoSEQ multiplex PCR, and TCRdb holds only the in-frame ones, with some missing. The table shows 250,000 to 300,000 clones, with 90% to 95% occurring only once. Sequenced here: peripheral blood, sampled 28 days after the second AZD1222 dose. Every receptor here comes from an adult who received the AZD1222 COVID-19 vaccine.

This clone has a handful of counts. The genes are TRBV6-5 and TRBJ1-1, with D perhaps TRBD1 (6 bases). Trimming stripped 8 bases from V and 0 bases from J, with 10 bases between. This CDR3 spans 13 amino acids. The V gene's germline CDR1 is MNHEY and CDR2 SVGAGI. CDR3 sequence reads: CASSGTMNTEAFF. The DNA of the CDR3 is TGTGCCAGCTCCGGGACAATGAACACTGAAGCTTTCTTT.

V is TRBV6-5 and J is TRBJ1-5; D is unclear. Germline V gene data show CDR1 as MNHEY and CDR2 as SVGAGI. This CDR3 comprises 14 residues. V lost 7 bases and J lost 2, with 12 bases in between. CDR3 sequence: CASTPAMGNQPQHF. The CDR3 DNA follows: TGTGCCAGCACCCCGGCCATGGGCAATCAGCCCCAGCATTTT.

This chain uses TRBV19 with TRBJ1-1; 8 nucleotides align to TRBD1. Trimming took 3 bases from V and 5 from J; bases not matched to a gene: 11. The germline V gene encodes CDR1 LNHDA and CDR2 SQIVND (reference sequence). The CDR3 loop spans 16 amino acids. Here the CDR3 DNA reads TGTGCCAGTAGTATCGTTTCAGGGGGCATGCGGACTGAAGCTTTCTTT. Its translation: CASSIVSGGMRTEAFF.

The chain combines TRBV18 with TRBJ2-1; 7 nucleotides line up with TRBD1. CDR1 is KGHSH and CDR2 is LQKENI in the germline V gene. Trimming at V came to 8 bases and at J to 4 bases, leaving 5 bases not matched to a gene. The CDR3 is 13 amino acids. For the CDR3, the DNA is TGTGCCAGCATGCCAGGGGGTTACAATGAGCAGTTCTTC. Translation gives CASMPGGYNEQFF.

This chain uses TRBV18 with TRBJ2-7; D ambiguous. Per germline, CDR1 KGHSH and CDR2 LQKENI. The V gene lost 8 bases and the J gene lost 2 bases, with 16 bases spanning the gap. This CDR3 contains 14 residues. The CDR3 nucleotides read TGTGCCAGCGCCGACGAGACATTACCCTACGAGCAGTACTTC. This codes for CASADETLPYEQYF.

The chain carries TRBV6-1 and TRBJ1-1; TRBD1 is a possible D gene (5 bases). V was trimmed by 2 bases and J by 0 bases, leaving 7 bases between them. Germline V CDR1 and CDR2: MNHNS, SASEGT. The CDR3 consists of 14 residues. The chain's CDR3 is CASSERGMNTEAFF. The CDR3 DNA reads TGTGCCAGCAGTGAACGGGGGATGAACACTGAAGCTTTCTTT.

This clone appeared once. The chain has TRBV3-1 (or the pseudogene TRBV3-2) and TRBJ1-5; D ambiguous. V was pared by 3 bases and J by 4 bases, with 13 bases between. Germline lookup yields CDR1 LGHDT and CDR2 YNNKEL (reference sequence). The CDR3 is 15 residues long. CDR3: CASSQDYSQNQPQHF. CDR3 in DNA: TGTGCCAGCAGCCAGGACTACAGCCAGAATCAGCCCCAGCATTTT.

The chain is built from TRBV7-2 and TRBJ1-5; possible D gene TRBD1, 5 bases. Germline V gene sequence: CDR1 SGHTA, CDR2 FQGNSA. The CDR3 is 15 amino acids. V lost 5 bases to trimming and J lost 10 bases, with 21 bases between them. The CDR3 here is CASSAPGGVQQPQHF. CDR3 sequence (DNA): TGTGCCAGCAGCGCCCCGGGGGGTGTTCAACAACCCCAGCATTTT.

This clone was seen just once. The J gene is TRBJ2-7, the V gene TRBV6-5; D uncertain. Germline V gene sequence: CDR1 MNHEY, CDR2 SVGAGI. V was pared by 10 bases and J by 3 bases, with 22 bases between. The CDR3 is made up of 15 amino acids. The CDR3 loop reads CATTGVDAVFYEQYF. CDR3 DNA: TGTGCCACCACTGGAGTGGACGCTGTGTTCTACGAGCAGTACTTC.

CDR3 amino acids: CAIRENGYTF. The DNA of the CDR3 is TGTGCCATCAGAGAAAATGGCTACACCTTC. The chain joins TRBV10-3 to TRBJ1-2; D not resolved. Germline V gives CDR1 ENHRY, CDR2 SYGVKD. The germline V and J ends were trimmed by 6 bases and 6 bases, with 5 bases remaining between them. The CDR3 runs to 10 residues.

The gene calls are TRBV3-1 (or the pseudogene TRBV3-2) and TRBJ1-2, with D hard to call. Germline V CDR1 and CDR2: LGHDT, YNNKEL (reference sequence). The CDR3 runs 13 residues. Trimming left V 4 bases short and J 4 bases short, with 10 bases between. This CDR3 is CASSPPLSYGYTF. DNA of the CDR3: TGTGCCAGCAGCCCCCCCCTTAGCTATGGCTACACCTTC.

The chain recombines TRBV19 with TRBJ2-3, with D tentatively TRBD1 or TRBD2 (5 bases each). In germline, CDR1 is LNHDA, CDR2 SQIVND (reference sequence). The V end was cut by 5 bases, the J end by 4 bases, with 13 bases between. The CDR3 is 14 amino acids. The CDR3 protein is CASSLGARADTQYF. DNA for the CDR3: TGTGCCAGTAGTCTCGGGGCTCGGGCAGATACGCAGTATTTT.

The DNA for the CDR3 is TGTGCCAGCAGTTTGACAGGGCAGGGTGGCTACACCTTC. It codes for CASSLTGQGGYTF. V and J are TRBV12-3 or TRBV12-4 and TRBJ1-2; 7 bases are a match to TRBD1. Unmatched junction bases numbered 5, after V lost 3 bases and J lost 7 bases. The CDR3 runs 13 residues.

The sample holds a few counts of this clone. The V gene is TRBV2, the J gene TRBJ1-5; D uncertain. Trimming pared 3 bases from V and 7 bases from J, leaving 13 bases between. Germline CDR1 reads SNHLY; CDR2 reads FYNNEI. There are 14 residues in the CDR3. The CDR3 is CASSEIGMRQPQHF. The CDR3 DNA follows: TGTGCCAGCAGTGAGATAGGGATGAGGCAGCCCCAGCATTTT.

The chain recombines TRBV5-5 with TRBJ2-1; D might be TRBD2 (6 bases). V lost 4 bases and J 3 bases, leaving 17 bases between the germline ends. This CDR3 comprises 16 residues. In germline, CDR1 is SGHKS, CDR2 YYEKEE (reference sequence). The CDR3: CASSLALAGSYNEQFF. The CDR3 nucleotides read TGTGCCAGCAGCCTGGCCCTAGCCGGGAGCTACAATGAGCAGTTCTTC. Variable domain in full (rest from reference TRBV5-5 and TRBJ2-1): DAGVTQSPTHLIKTRGQQVTLRCSPISGHKSVSWYQQVLGQGPQFIFQYYEKEERGRGNFPDRFSARQFPNYSSELNVNALLLGDSALYLCASSLALAGSYNEQFFGPGTRLTVL.

The chain has TRBV28 and TRBJ1-1; 9 positions agree with TRBD1. The CDR3 is 15 residues long. From germline, CDR1 is MDHEN and CDR2 SYDVKM. Trimming took 4 bases from V and 1 from J; bases not matched to a gene: 4. The CDR3 is CASSWGDRENTEAFF. The CDR3 DNA sequence: TGTGCCAGCAGTTGGGGGGACAGGGAGAACACTGAAGCTTTCTTT.

The chain links TRBV6-2 or TRBV6-3 to TRBJ2-2; a weak D match, TRBD1 (6 bases). Germline lookup yields CDR1 MNHEY and CDR2 SVGEGT. Trimming took 2 bases from V and 4 from J, leaving 14 bases between them. This CDR3 spans 16 amino acids. The CDR3 region is CASSYRRTEATGELFF. The CDR3 nucleotides read TGTGCCAGCAGTTACCGGAGGACAGAGGCCACCGGGGAGCTGTTTTTT.

This clone was found once. The chain is built from TRBV28 and TRBJ1-2; 9 bases are a match to TRBD1. The CDR3 contains 12 residues. Germline V CDR1 and CDR2: MDHEN, SYDVKM. The V gene end was trimmed by 8 bases and the J gene end by 7 bases; junction bases not matched to a gene: 5. The CDR3 nucleotides read TGTGCCAGCTCTTGGACAGGGGTTGGCTACACCTTC. Its translation: CASSWTGVGYTF.

The gene calls are TRBV10-1 and TRBJ2-5; D gene unclear. CDR3 length: 13 residues. CDR1 and CDR2 (germline): WNHNN, SYGVQD (reference sequence). V lost 5 bases, J lost 2 bases, and 9 bases lay in between. The CDR3 bases are TGCGCCAGCAGTCTCAATGGGCAAGAGACCCAGTACTTC. Amino acids: CASSLNGQETQYF.

The CDR3 region is CASSYPGQARRQPQHF. The CDR3 DNA is TGTGCCAGCAGTTACCCGGGACAGGCCAGGAGGCAGCCCCAGCATTTT. V gene TRBV6-2 or TRBV6-3 combines with J gene TRBJ1-5, with 8 bases identical to TRBD1. From germline, CDR1 is MNHEY and CDR2 SVGEGT. V lost 2 bases to trimming and J lost 7 bases; unmatched junction nucleotides: 10. This CDR3 contains 16 residues.

The chain carries TRBV19 and TRBJ2-7; D is unresolved. CDR1 LNHDA and CDR2 SQIVND come from the germline V gene (reference sequence). V lost 5 bases, J lost 3 bases, and 11 bases lay in between. The CDR3 is 13 amino acids. This chain's CDR3 is CASSPAYGYEQYF. The DNA of the CDR3 is TGTGCCAGTAGTCCGGCGTACGGCTACGAGCAGTACTTC.